Listed below are T cell receptor beta chains from one sample, sequenced in a study of blood T cell repertoires in COVID-19. The assay was immunoSEQ multiplex PCR, and TCRdb's table has in-frame clones only and misses some. The table has some 250,000 clones, around 80% seen once. Sequences were obtained from peripheral blood. These receptors were collected from a man at least 80 years old with acute or convalescent COVID-19. CDR3s include the opening cysteine and the closing phenylalanine or tryptophan.

V: TRBV5-5; CDR3: CASSLGLAGNTGELFF
V: TRBV20-1; CDR3: CSASPRQGRNTIYF
V: TRBV7-2; CDR3: CASSSTRGNTGELFF
V: TRBV15; CDR3: CATSIGQGANTGELFF
V: TRBV5-1; CDR3: CASKTSGYNEQFF
V: TRBV19; CDR3: CASRPSGRYVQETQYF
V: TRBV6-5; CDR3: CASSYSSGVGTGELFF
V: TRBV29-1; CDR3: CSVTSRGSSYEQYF
V: TRBV6-5; CDR3: CASSYSSGVAETQYF
V: TRBV7-7; CDR3: CASSLLFGGANEQFF
V: TRBV21-1; CDR3: CASSKPQKDRFNTEAFF
V: TRBV11-2; CDR3: CASSPAAPGETQYF
V: TRBV18; CDR3: CASSPDLRGRGQLEQFF
V: TRBV12-3/TRBV12-4; CDR3: CASSLRAETQYF
V: TRBV4-1; CDR3: CASSQDRGPGLVHNEQFF
V: TRBV6-5; CDR3: CASGASSYEQYF
V: TRBV5-4; CDR3: CASSGGTGGVSVFGYTF
V: TRBV28; CDR3: CATTTGGSYNEQFF
V: TRBV6-5; CDR3: CASSYMRNTGELFF
V: TRBV5-1; CDR3: CASSSTGSSYEQYF
V: TRBV27; CDR3: CASSTRERETQYF
V: TRBV5-1; CDR3: CASKKTASSYNEQFF
V: TRBV18; CDR3: CASSPGLYNEQFF
V: TRBV30; CDR3: CAWNQGTYNEQFF
V: TRBV6-5; CDR3: CASSSPGQQNTEAFF
V: TRBV29-1; CDR3: CSVVPGGTYEQYF
V: TRBV11-1; CDR3: CASSPRSSYEQYF